Below, 3 T cell receptor beta chains from the same sample are listed, as sequenced in a study of CD8+ T cells in alopecia areata. Once RNA had been extracted, it was reverse transcribed into cDNA to act as the sequencing template. Sequencing was performed with immunoSEQ multiplex PCR; in TCRdb, only in-frame clones are kept and a portion is missing. This repertoire shows 110,000 to 150,000 clones, around two thirds found once; its top ten account for about 38%. The sequencing input was CD8+ T cells sorted from blood. Every receptor here comes from a human donor in good health.

J is TRBJ1-2 and V is TRBV20-1; the D is unclear. The CDR3 totals 11 residues. Trimming took 8 bases from V and 1 from J, leaving 8 bases between them. Germline V gene sequence: CDR1 DFQATT, CDR2 SNEGSKA (reference sequence). The CDR3 coding sequence is TGCAGTCGTGGGCTTAACTATGGCTACACCTTC. Its protein is CSRGLNYGYTF.

The chain combines TRBV21-1 with TRBJ2-1. TRBV21-1 is an annotated pseudogene. The CDR3 length is 15 residues. This CDR3 reads CASSKGEGADNEQFF. The CDR3, as DNA: TGTGCCAGCAGCAAAGGGGAGGGGGCAGACAATGAGCAGTTCTTC.

The chain has TRBV20-1 and TRBJ1-2; no reliable D call. The V and J ends lost 4 bases and 0 bases respectively, with 3 bases between them. The CDR3 spans 11 residues. CDR1 and CDR2 from the germline V gene are DFQATT and SNEGSKA (reference sequence). DNA of the CDR3: TGCAGTGCTAAGCCTAACTATGGCTACACCTTC. Its protein product is CSAKPNYGYTF.